This is a list of T cell receptor beta chains from one sample in a study of tumor T cells in aggressive B-cell lymphoma. The data were produced by immunoSEQ multiplex PCR, yet TCRdb's version contains in-frame clones alone and is incomplete. The sample has some 9,500 clones; around 85% are singletons. The source material was tumor tissue. These receptor sequences come from an adult with diffuse large B cell lymphoma. Both conserved end residues are part of each CDR3. The order of the fields is V gene, D gene, clone size, J gene, CDR3 DNA, CDR3 protein. A D gene is named only where the DNA matches it firmly. The size of a clone is reported for some rows only, either as once, few or many, or as a class for expanded clones.

v_call: TRBV7-9; d_call: .; clone_size: .; j_call: TRBJ1-6; cdr3_nt: TGTGCCAGCAGCTCCGGGAATTCACCCCTCCACTTT; cdr3_aa: CASSSGNSPLHF
v_call: TRBV5-1; d_call: TRBD1; clone_size: .; j_call: TRBJ2-5; cdr3_nt: TGCGCCAGCAGCACACAGGGGGCGTCGGAAGAGACCCAGTACTTC; cdr3_aa: CASSTQGASEETQYF
v_call: TRBV7-8; d_call: .; clone_size: .; j_call: TRBJ2-3; cdr3_nt: TGTGCCAGCACCGATGCGAGCCGGACACCACTCCGCACAGATACGCAGTATTTT; cdr3_aa: CASTDASRTPLRTDTQYF
v_call: TRBV28; d_call: .; clone_size: .; j_call: TRBJ1-2; cdr3_nt: TGTGCCAGCAGTTTCAGGGCCCTCTATGGCTACACCTTC; cdr3_aa: CASSFRALYGYTF
v_call: TRBV30; d_call: TRBD1; clone_size: .; j_call: TRBJ1-5; cdr3_nt: TGTGCCTGGAGGACAGGGTCTGGCAATCAGCCCCAGCATTTT; cdr3_aa: CAWRTGSGNQPQHF
v_call: TRBV6-5; d_call: TRBD1; clone_size: .; j_call: TRBJ1-2; cdr3_nt: TGTGCCAGCCGGTCAGGGGGTGGCTATGGCTACACCTTC; cdr3_aa: CASRSGGGYGYTF
v_call: TRBV29-1; d_call: .; clone_size: .; j_call: TRBJ2-1; cdr3_nt: TGCAGCGTCATCAGCGTCGAGCAGTTCTTC; cdr3_aa: CSVISVEQFF
v_call: TRBV28; d_call: .; clone_size: .; j_call: TRBJ1-5; cdr3_nt: TGTGCCAGCAGCCCTCCTCAGGCGTCGCAGCCCCAGCATTTT; cdr3_aa: CASSPPQASQPQHF
v_call: TRBV7-2; d_call: TRBD1; clone_size: .; j_call: TRBJ2-5; cdr3_nt: TGTGCCAGCAGCTTAGACAGGGGTGAGACCCAGTACTTC; cdr3_aa: CASSLDRGETQYF
v_call: TRBV6-6; d_call: .; clone_size: .; j_call: TRBJ1-4; cdr3_nt: TGTGCCAGCATTGGGCCGAGGAGGCTGTTTTTT; cdr3_aa: CASIGPRRLFF
v_call: TRBV4-1; d_call: TRBD1; clone_size: .; j_call: TRBJ2-2; cdr3_nt: TGCGCCAGCAGCCAGTACACAGGGGTGGCCGGGGAGCTGTTTTTT; cdr3_aa: CASSQYTGVAGELFF
v_call: TRBV9; d_call: TRBD1; clone_size: .; j_call: TRBJ2-1; cdr3_nt: TGTGCCAGCTCAAGACAGGGCTACAATGAGCAGTTCTTC; cdr3_aa: CASSRQGYNEQFF
v_call: TRBV9; d_call: .; clone_size: .; j_call: TRBJ1-4; cdr3_nt: TGTGCCAGCAGCTTAGGCGGGGAAAAACTGTTTTTT; cdr3_aa: CASSLGGEKLFF
v_call: TRBV19; d_call: .; clone_size: .; j_call: TRBJ1-1; cdr3_nt: TGTGCCAGTAGTACCGGGACACTGAACACTGAAGCTTTCTTT; cdr3_aa: CASSTGTLNTEAFF
v_call: TRBV7-6; d_call: TRBD2; clone_size: once; j_call: TRBJ2-3; cdr3_nt: TGTGCCAGCAGCGGACTAGCGGGAGTTGGACTGGATACGCAGTATTTT; cdr3_aa: CASSGLAGVGLDTQYF
v_call: TRBV2; d_call: .; clone_size: .; j_call: TRBJ2-1; cdr3_nt: TGTGCCAGCAGTGGGAAGGGGTATGAGCAGCTCTTC; cdr3_aa: CASSGKGYEQLF
v_call: TRBV5-6; d_call: TRBD2; clone_size: .; j_call: TRBJ2-7; cdr3_nt: TGTGCCAGCAGCTCGGGAGGGAAGTGGGTATACTACGAGCAGTACTTC; cdr3_aa: CASSSGGKWVYYEQYF
v_call: TRBV28; d_call: TRBD2; clone_size: .; j_call: TRBJ2-1; cdr3_nt: TGTGCCAGCAGTTTTGAGCGGGAGGTCAATGAGCAGTTCTTC; cdr3_aa: CASSFEREVNEQFF
v_call: TRBV19; d_call: .; clone_size: once; j_call: TRBJ1-1; cdr3_nt: TGTGCCAGTAGTTTCAGGGGCGCGAACACTGAAGCTTTCTTT; cdr3_aa: CASSFRGANTEAFF
v_call: TRBV2; d_call: .; clone_size: .; j_call: TRBJ2-2; cdr3_nt: TGTGCCAGCAGGGGCCTGAGCGGGAACACCGGGGAGCTGTTTTTT; cdr3_aa: CASRGLSGNTGELFF
v_call: TRBV19; d_call: .; clone_size: .; j_call: TRBJ1-1; cdr3_nt: TGTGCCAGTAGCCGCCTGGTAGGAGTGAACACTGAAGCTTTCTTT; cdr3_aa: CASSRLVGVNTEAFF
v_call: TRBV11-2; d_call: TRBD2; clone_size: .; j_call: TRBJ2-7; cdr3_nt: TGTGCCAGCAGCCAAGCGGGGAACTCCTACGAGCAGTACTTC; cdr3_aa: CASSQAGNSYEQYF
v_call: TRBV6-1; d_call: .; clone_size: .; j_call: TRBJ2-7; cdr3_nt: TGTGCCGTCCTCGGACAGCCGACGGGCGAGCAGTACTTC; cdr3_aa: CAVLGQPTGEQYF
v_call: TRBV10-3; d_call: .; clone_size: .; j_call: TRBJ1-1; cdr3_nt: TGTGCCATCAGCGGAGGGACTGAAGCTTTCTTT; cdr3_aa: CAISGGTEAFF
v_call: TRBV29-1; d_call: TRBD2; clone_size: .; j_call: TRBJ2-1; cdr3_nt: TGCAGCGTCAGCGGGAGGGGGGTCTATGAGCAGTTCTTC; cdr3_aa: CSVSGRGVYEQFF
v_call: TRBV5-1; d_call: TRBD1; clone_size: .; j_call: TRBJ2-1; cdr3_nt: TGCGCCAGCAGCATCGACAGGGCCGAAGTCAATGAGCAGTTCTTC; cdr3_aa: CASSIDRAEVNEQFF
v_call: TRBV19; d_call: TRBD2; clone_size: .; j_call: TRBJ2-3; cdr3_nt: TGTGCCAGTAGTATCTTGCCCCGGTCGGGGACTAGCGGGACGCTTTCACCAGATACGCAGTATTTT; cdr3_aa: CASSILPRSGTSGTLSPDTQYF
v_call: TRBV28; d_call: .; clone_size: .; j_call: TRBJ2-1; cdr3_nt: TGTGCCAGCAGTACTTACAATGAGCAGTTCTTC; cdr3_aa: CASSTYNEQFF
v_call: TRBV2; d_call: .; clone_size: .; j_call: TRBJ1-5; cdr3_nt: TGTGCCAGCAGTGTCACTGAGGGTTGGGGTCAGCCCCAGCATTTT; cdr3_aa: CASSVTEGWGQPQHF
v_call: TRBV18; d_call: .; clone_size: few; j_call: TRBJ2-7; cdr3_nt: TGTGCCAGCTCACCGGGACAACTCTACGAGCAGTACTTC; cdr3_aa: CASSPGQLYEQYF
v_call: TRBV7-3; d_call: TRBD1; clone_size: .; j_call: TRBJ2-1; cdr3_nt: TGTGCCAGCAGCCGGACAGGGGATTACAATGAGCAGTTCTTC; cdr3_aa: CASSRTGDYNEQFF
v_call: TRBV11-2; d_call: .; clone_size: .; j_call: TRBJ1-1; cdr3_nt: TGTGCCAGCAGCTTAATACAGGCCTCGAACACTGAAGCTTTCTTT; cdr3_aa: CASSLIQASNTEAFF
v_call: TRBV25-1; d_call: TRBD1; clone_size: .; j_call: TRBJ1-6; cdr3_nt: TGTGCCAGTGGGACAGGGGGTTCACCCCTCCACTTT; cdr3_aa: CASGTGGSPLHF
v_call: TRBV28; d_call: TRBD2; clone_size: few; j_call: TRBJ2-3; cdr3_nt: TGTGCCAGCAGGGGGGGACTAGCGGGAGCCCTGTACTTCACAGATACGCAGTATTTT; cdr3_aa: CASRGGLAGALYFTDTQYF
v_call: TRBV9; d_call: TRBD2; clone_size: .; j_call: TRBJ2-2; cdr3_nt: TGTGCCAGCAGCCGACAACTAGCGGGAGACGGAACCGGGGAGCTGTTTTTT; cdr3_aa: CASSRQLAGDGTGELFF
v_call: TRBV5-1; d_call: TRBD1; clone_size: few; j_call: TRBJ2-7; cdr3_nt: TGCGCCAGCAGCTCTTCGGGACAGGGCCTCTACGAGCAGTACTTC; cdr3_aa: CASSSSGQGLYEQYF
v_call: TRBV19; d_call: TRBD1; clone_size: .; j_call: TRBJ1-3; cdr3_nt: TGTGCCAGTAGTCGGGACAGGGCTGGAAACACCATATATTTT; cdr3_aa: CASSRDRAGNTIYF
v_call: TRBV28; d_call: TRBD1; clone_size: .; j_call: TRBJ2-7; cdr3_nt: TGTGCCAGCAGACTAGGCGGCAGGGGGCACGAGCAGTACTTC; cdr3_aa: CASRLGGRGHEQYF
v_call: TRBV7-2; d_call: .; clone_size: .; j_call: TRBJ2-7; cdr3_nt: TGTGCCAGCAGCTTAGCCGTCGACAGCGATATACAGTACTTC; cdr3_aa: CASSLAVDSDIQYF
v_call: TRBV2; d_call: .; clone_size: few; j_call: TRBJ2-7; cdr3_nt: TGTGCCAGCTATCCTACAGCTTCCTACGAGCAGTACTTC; cdr3_aa: CASYPTASYEQYF
v_call: TRBV5-1; d_call: .; clone_size: .; j_call: TRBJ2-1; cdr3_nt: TGCGCCAGCAGCTTGGGAACAGACTCCTACAATGAGCAGTTCTTC; cdr3_aa: CASSLGTDSYNEQFF
v_call: TRBV14; d_call: TRBD1; clone_size: .; j_call: TRBJ2-7; cdr3_nt: TGTGCCAGCAGCCTTCCAGGGGGCTACGAGCAGTACTTC; cdr3_aa: CASSLPGGYEQYF